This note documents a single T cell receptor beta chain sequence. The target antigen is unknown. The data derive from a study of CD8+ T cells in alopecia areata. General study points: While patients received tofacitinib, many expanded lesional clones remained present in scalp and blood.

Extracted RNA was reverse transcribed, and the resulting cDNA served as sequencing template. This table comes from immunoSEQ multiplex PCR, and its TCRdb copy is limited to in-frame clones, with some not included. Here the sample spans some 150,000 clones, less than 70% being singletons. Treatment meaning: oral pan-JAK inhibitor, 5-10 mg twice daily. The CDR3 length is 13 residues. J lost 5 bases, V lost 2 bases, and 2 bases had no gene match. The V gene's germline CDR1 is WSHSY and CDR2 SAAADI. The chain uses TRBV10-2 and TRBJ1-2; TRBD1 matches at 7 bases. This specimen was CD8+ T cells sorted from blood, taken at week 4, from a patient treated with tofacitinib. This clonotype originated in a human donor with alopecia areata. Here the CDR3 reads CASSENRGYGYTF. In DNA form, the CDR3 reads TGCGCCAGCAGTGAGAACAGGGGTTATGGCTACACCTTC.